The rows below give T cell receptor beta chains drawn from one sample of a study of beta chain features in type 1 diabetes. Sequenced by immunoSEQ multiplex PCR; TCRdb stores in-frame clones only, minus some. This table holds about 900,000 clones, roughly a sixth found once. The sequenced material came from naive CD4+ T cells from blood. The receptors were sampled from a woman younger than 30 in good health. CDR3s include the opening cysteine and the closing phenylalanine or tryptophan. D genes are given only for firm matches. Expanded clones get a size class; other rows say once, few or many, or leave the size out.

. | TRBJ2-1 | . | TRBV7-8 | TGTGCCACGGGGGAGACTCATTACAATGAGCAGTTCTTC | CATGETHYNEQFF
TRBD2 | TRBJ2-1 | few | TRBV4-2 | TGTGCCAGCAGCCAGGGGACTAGCGGGAGTAATGAGCAGTTCTTC | CASSQGTSGSNEQFF
TRBD1 | TRBJ1-5 | . | TRBV7-6 | TGTGCCAGCAGCTCGGATACAGGGGGCCAGCAGCCCCAGCATTTT | CASSSDTGGQQPQHF
TRBD1 | TRBJ2-7 | . | TRBV28 | TGTGCCAGCAGTTTAAGGGGGCTCTACGAGCAGTACTTC | CASSLRGLYEQYF
. | TRBJ1-5 | . | TRBV7-2 | TGTGCCAGCAGCTTAGTTGTGGATCAGCCCCAGCATTTT | CASSLVVDQPQHF
. | TRBJ2-1 | . | TRBV7-9 | TGTGCCAGCAGCTTAGCGGGAGCCGCCTACAATGAGCAGTTCTTC | CASSLAGAAYNEQFF
. | TRBJ1-1 | . | TRBV28 | TGTGCCAGCAGTTTGGATCATGTCGGAACCACTGAAGCTTTCTTT | CASSLDHVGTTEAFF
. | TRBJ2-7 | few | TRBV4-2 | TGTGCCAGCAGCCAAGGAGCGGCAGGGATATACGAGCAGTACTTC | CASSQGAAGIYEQYF
. | TRBJ1-2 | few | TRBV21-1 | TGTGCCAGCAGCAAATTGGGGCCACCCTACCGAACGAACTATGGCTACACCTTC | CASSKLGPPYRTNYGYTF
. | TRBJ1-3 | . | TRBV7-2 | TGTGCCAGCAGCTACGCGGGACGGATAGGAAACACCATATATTTT | CASSYAGRIGNTIYF
TRBD1 | TRBJ2-5 | . | TRBV6-6 | TGTGCCAGCAGTTACCGGGCCAGGGGGCGACAAGAGACCCAGTACTTC | CASSYRARGRQETQYF
. | TRBJ2-3 | . | TRBV7-2 | TGTGCCAGCAGCCCCGGACAGAGCACAGATACGCAGTATTTT | CASSPGQSTDTQYF
TRBD1 | TRBJ2-7 | . | TRBV2 | TGTGCCAGCGGGACAGACAACTACGAGCAGTACTTC | CASGTDNYEQYF
TRBD1 | TRBJ1-2 | few | TRBV4-3 | TGCGCCAGCAGCCAACTTTCCGGGACAGGGGGGCATGGCTACACCTTC | CASSQLSGTGGHGYTF
. | TRBJ1-1 | . | TRBV5-1 | TGCGCCAGCAGCTTGAATCGGGTGATGAACACTGAAGCTTTCTTT | CASSLNRVMNTEAFF
. | TRBJ2-2 | few | TRBV4-3 | TGCGCCAGCAGCCGGGGTTTCAGTCCCACCGGGGAGCTGTTTTTT | CASSRGFSPTGELFF
. | TRBJ2-6 | . | TRBV5-4 | TGTGCCAGCAGCGAAGAACGCCACGGTCCTTCTGGGGCCAACGTCCTGACTTTC | CASSEERHGPSGANVLTF
TRBD1 | TRBJ2-1 | . | TRBV7-9 | TGTGCCAGCAGCCCGGGACAGGGAAGATACAATGAGCAGTTCTTC | CASSPGQGRYNEQFF
TRBD1 | TRBJ1-4 | . | TRBV6-6 | TGTGCCAGCAGTTTCGACAGGGGGTACGAAAAACTGTTTTTT | CASSFDRGYEKLFF
. | TRBJ2-7 | . | TRBV10-3 | TGTGCCATCAGTGAGACTGGGACTCAGTACTTC | CAISETGTQYF
. | TRBJ2-1 | . | TRBV5-4 | TGTGCCAGCAGCTTGGGAAGGGCTCTATACAATGAGCAGTTCTTC | CASSLGRALYNEQFF
TRBD2 | TRBJ2-1 | . | TRBV10-3 | TGTGCCATCAGTGAGTCGTGGACTAGCGGGAGGGCTGCCAATGAGCAGTTCTTC | CAISESWTSGRAANEQFF
TRBD2 | TRBJ2-5 | few | TRBV28 | TGTGCCAGCAGTTTCAGCGGGAGAGAGTGGGAGACCCAGTACTTC | CASSFSGREWETQYF
. | TRBJ2-1 | few | TRBV11-2 | TGTGCCAGCAGCTCGATTAAAACTAGTCTCCATGAGCAGTTCTTC | CASSSIKTSLHEQFF
TRBD2 | TRBJ2-1 | few | TRBV11-1 | TGTGCCAGCAGCCTAGCGGGACAGATTGGTGAGCAGTTCTTC | CASSLAGQIGEQFF
. | TRBJ2-7 | . | TRBV7-2 | TGTGCCAGCAGCTTCGCCGGGACAAGCTCCTACGAGCAGTACTTC | CASSFAGTSSYEQYF
. | TRBJ2-3 | . | TRBV7-2 | TGTGCCAGCAGCTTAGTTCTGGCGCCAGATACGCAGTATTTT | CASSLVLAPDTQYF
. | TRBJ1-4 | . | TRBV2 | TGTGCCAGCAGGCGACAAGACGGTGAAAAACTGTTTTTT | CASRRQDGEKLFF
. | TRBJ2-3 | . | TRBV7-9 | TGTGCCAGCAGCTCAGTTGGGTCCAGTTCGGCGGTGTACACGGATACGCAGTATTTT | CASSSVGSSSAVYTDTQYF
TRBD1 | TRBJ2-1 | . | TRBV5-4 | TGTGCCAGCAGCTTACAGGGGGCTACCTACAATGAGCAGTTCTTC | CASSLQGATYNEQFF
. | TRBJ2-1 | . | TRBV19 | TGTGCCAGTAGTACGACGAATGAGCAGTTCTTC | CASSTTNEQFF
. | TRBJ2-1 | . | TRBV11-1 | TGTGCCAGCAGCTTATCTGATGGGTCCTACAATGAGCAGTTCTTC | CASSLSDGSYNEQFF
. | TRBJ2-1 | . | TRBV7-3 | TGTGCCAGCAGCTTCACTAGAGCCGGCGAGCAGTTCTTC | CASSFTRAGEQFF
TRBD1 | TRBJ1-5 | . | TRBV2 | TGTGCCAGCAGTGTTGACAGGGGGAGAGGACAGCCCCAGCATTTT | CASSVDRGRGQPQHF
. | TRBJ2-2 | . | TRBV18 | TGTGCCAGCTCACCAGGACGGAACACCGGGGAGCTGTTTTTT | CASSPGRNTGELFF
. | TRBJ2-3 | . | TRBV6-6 | TGTGCCAGCAGTTACTCCGTGGGGGGGCAGACAGATACGCAGTATTTT | CASSYSVGGQTDTQYF
. | TRBJ2-7 | few | TRBV7-8 | TGTGCCAGCAGCTTGTCCAACCCGGGACTGCCCTCTGAGCAGTACTTC | CASSLSNPGLPSEQYF
TRBD1 | TRBJ1-5 | . | TRBV10-3 | TGTGCCATCAGTGAGCGGACAGGAGAGGGACAGCCCCAGCATTTT | CAISERTGEGQPQHF
TRBD2 | TRBJ2-3 | . | TRBV11-2 | TGTGCCAGCAGCTACCAAACTAGCGCTACAGCAGATACGCAGTATTTT | CASSYQTSATADTQYF
. | TRBJ2-5 | . | TRBV11-2 | TGTGCCAGCAGCTTAGGGCTAACGAGCGGAATGGGAGAGACCCAGTACTTC | CASSLGLTSGMGETQYF
TRBD1 | TRBJ2-1 | . | TRBV6-6 | TGTGCCAGCACCAAAAAAGGGACAGGGGAGCTAAATGAGCAGTTCTTC | CASTKKGTGELNEQFF